The 12 T cell receptor beta chains presented below share a single source sample, sequenced in a study of blood T cell repertoires in COVID-19. Assay used: immunoSEQ multiplex PCR; TCRdb lists only in-frame clones, some missing. The sample lists roughly 81,000 clones, roughly 84% occurring once. Sequenced material: peripheral blood. These receptors all come from a woman aged 80 or over with COVID-19, enrolled during active disease.

The gene calls are TRBV27 and TRBJ2-3, with 8 positions matching TRBD2. Germline trimming cut 2 bases from V and 2 bases from J; bases unmatched to any gene: 9. Germline values: CDR1 MNHEY, CDR2 SMNVEV (reference sequence). This CDR3 is 17 amino acids long. The CDR3 nucleotides are TGTGCCAGCAGTTTAGCGGGAGGCCCGGCGAACACAGATACGCAGTATTTT. Its translation: CASSLAGGPANTDTQYF.

V and J are TRBV28 and TRBJ2-5; 8 nucleotides line up with TRBD2. The germline V gene encodes CDR1 MDHEN and CDR2 SYDVKM. CDR3 length equals 15 residues. The trim removed 5 bases at V and 2 bases at J, leaving 7 bases unmatched. The CDR3 coding sequence is TGTGCCAGCAGTCGTCTAGCGGGCTATCAAGAGACCCAGTACTTC. Protein product: CASSRLAGYQETQYF.

The V and J genes are TRBV7-9 and TRBJ2-5; 13 positions match TRBD2. This CDR3 region has 17 residues. CDR1 is SEHNR, CDR2 FQNEAQ, per germline (reference sequence). Losses at the gene ends were 4 bases for V and 4 bases for J; bases not matched to a gene: 9. CDR3 residues: CASSSGLAGAVRETQYF. Here the CDR3 DNA reads TGTGCCAGCAGCTCCGGACTAGCGGGAGCGGTACGAGAGACCCAGTACTTC. The complete variable domain, with remaining parts taken from reference TRBV7-9 and TRBJ2-5, reads DTGVSQNPRHKITKRGQNVTFRCDPISEHNRLYWYRQTLGQGPEFLTYFQNEAQLEKSRLLSDRFSAERPKGSFSTLEIQRTEQGDSAMYLCASSSGLAGAVRETQYFGPGTRLLVL.

The rearrangement joins TRBV24-1 to TRBJ1-6; tentatively, D is TRBD1 (5 bases). The CDR3 spans 14 residues. Deletions cut 10 bases from V and 5 bases from J, with 14 bases between. The germline gives CDR1 KGHDR, CDR2 SFDVKD. CDR3 in amino acids: CATIGTGDNSPLHF. The CDR3 DNA sequence: TGTGCCACAATCGGGACGGGGGATAATTCACCCCTCCACTTT.

This clone has only one observation. This chain links TRBV9 with TRBJ2-7; no firm D call. The length of the CDR3 is 14 residues. From germline, CDR1 is SGDLS and CDR2 YYNGEE. Trimming took off 2 bases at V and 5 bases at J, with 14 bases between the two ends. The DNA of the CDR3 is TGTGCCAGCAGCGTCGGAGATAAGAACCACGAGCAGTACTTC. Encoded protein: CASSVGDKNHEQYF.

In DNA form, the CDR3 reads TGTGCCAGCAGTGGCGGACAGGGGGTCCCACTGTGGGACAATCAGCCCCAGCATTTT. Its protein product is CASSGGQGVPLWDNQPQHF. This sequence joins TRBV6-1 and TRBJ1-5, with TRBD1 matching over 10 bases. There are 19 residues in the CDR3. Germline loops: CDR1 MNHNS, CDR2 SASEGT. After removal of 4 bases from V and 3 bases from J, the junction contained 15 bases not matched to a gene.

This chain connects TRBV5-1 to TRBJ2-1, with 8 bases fitting TRBD1. CDR1 is SGHRS and CDR2 is YFSETQ in the germline V gene. V lost 4 bases, J lost 5 bases, and 8 bases stayed unmatched. There are 15 residues in the CDR3. The CDR3 here is CASSPIDRGDNEQFF. As DNA, the CDR3 is TGCGCCAGCAGCCCCATTGACAGGGGTGACAATGAGCAGTTCTTC.

CDR3 sequence: CAWSVLGQWNTEAFF. As DNA, the CDR3 is TGTGCCTGGAGCGTGTTAGGACAATGGAATACTGAAGCTTTCTTT. V gene TRBV30 combines with J gene TRBJ1-1, with a weak D call TRBD1 (5 bases). V lost 3 bases, J lost 5 bases, and 19 bases lay in between. Germline V gene data show CDR1 as GTSNPN and CDR2 as SVGIG (reference sequence). CDR3 size: 15 residues.

This chain joins TRBV7-6 and TRBJ2-3; TRBD2 is a possible D gene (5 bases). Trimming took 5 bases from V and 5 from J, leaving 26 bases between them. Germline V lookup: CDR1 SGHVS, CDR2 FNYEAQ. The CDR3 extends over 18 amino acids. The CDR3 nucleotides read TGTGCCAGCAGCCTAGAGGTTGGGAGTGGGCCGTTGATAGATACGCAGTATTTT. Translated, it gives CASSLEVGSGPLIDTQYF.

The CDR3: CASSLDSGRANYNEQFF. CDR3 sequence (DNA): TGTGCCAGCAGCTTGGATAGCGGGAGGGCCAACTACAATGAGCAGTTCTTC. The J gene is TRBJ2-1, the V gene TRBV5-8; TRBD2 matches 11 bases. The germline CDR1 and CDR2 sequences are SGHTS and YDEGEE. V was pared by 0 bases and J by 3 bases, with 5 bases of the junction left unmatched. The CDR3 is made up of 17 amino acids. Together with reference TRBV5-8 and TRBJ2-1, the CDR3 gives the full variable domain: EAGVTQSPTHLIKTRGQQATLRCSPISGHTSVYWYQQALGLGLQFLLWYDEGEERNRGNFPPRFSGRQFPNYSSELNVNALELEDSALYLCASSLDSGRANYNEQFFGPGTRLTVL.

The gene calls are TRBV28 and TRBJ1-2; D remains unclear. V lost 6 bases, J lost 8 bases, and 10 bases lay in between. The CDR3 spans 11 residues. CDR1 and CDR2 from the germline V gene are MDHEN and SYDVKM. The CDR3 reads CASREYGGYTF. CDR3 coding DNA: TGTGCCAGCAGGGAGTACGGGGGCTACACCTTC.

CDR3 in amino acids: CASSRAGQNGGYTF. CDR3 sequence (DNA): TGTGCCAGCAGTAGGGCGGGACAGAATGGAGGCTACACCTTC. V and J are TRBV27 and TRBJ1-2; 7 bases are shared with TRBD1. The CDR3 is made up of 14 amino acids. V was pared by 5 bases and J by 8 bases, with 11 bases of the junction left unmatched. In germline, CDR1 is MNHEY, CDR2 SMNVEV (reference sequence).